These 12 T cell receptor beta chains share one sample of origin, sequenced in a study of persistence of HIV-infected CD4 T cells. Sequencing used immunoSEQ version 4 in survey mode. Profiling relied on immunoSEQ multiplex PCR, and the TCRdb table lists in-frame clones only, not all of them. The sample shows fewer than 40,000 clones, 82% of them seen only once. Cells were stimulated with CMV-infected fibroblast lysates at roughly 9.1 ug/mL. Sorted nonresponding memory CD4+ T cells were CD40L-negative, CD69-negative, CD45RO-high. Their target antigens are unknown. Sequenced material: CD4+ T cells sorted from PBMCs after roughly 19-hour stimulation, taken from a patient who received antiretroviral therapy. These receptors originate from an adult woman with HIV who was CMV-seropositive.

This chain joins TRBV6-5 and TRBJ1-2; D call uncertain. With 0 bases removed from V and 3 bases from J, the gap between germline ends came to 5 bases. The CDR3 totals 13 residues. The germline V gene has CDR1 MNHEY and CDR2 SVGAGI. In DNA form, the CDR3 reads TGTGCCAGCAGTTACTCTAGCGACTATGGCTACACCTTC. This encodes CASSYSSDYGYTF.

This clone was counted only a few times. The V call is TRBV19, the J call TRBJ2-2; 12 nucleotides match TRBD1. The CDR3 covers 15 residues. J was trimmed by 5 bases and V by 7 bases; bases with no gene match: 5. Germline V CDR1 and CDR2: LNHDA, SQIVND (reference sequence). The CDR3 region has the DNA TGTGCCAGTAAAGCGGGACAGGGGGCAACCGGGGAGCTGTTTTTT. Its protein product is CASKAGQGATGELFF.

J is TRBJ1-1 and V is TRBV7-8; D not certain. This CDR3 region has 16 residues. The ends were cut back, 4 bases at V and 0 bases at J, with 15 bases in the middle. Germline-derived CDR1 and CDR2 are SGHVS and FQNEAQ. CDR3 DNA: TGTGCCAGCAGCTCCCTACTACAGAGGATGAACACTGAAGCTTTCTTT. It translates to CASSSLLQRMNTEAFF.

The V call is TRBV24-1, the J call TRBJ2-6; perhaps TRBD1 as D (5 bases). Trimming took 9 bases from V and 1 from J, leaving 12 bases between them. The CDR3 runs 15 residues. CDR1 and CDR2 (germline): KGHDR, SFDVKD. The CDR3 sequence: CATSAPGSGANVLTF. CDR3 sequence (DNA): TGTGCCACCTCCGCTCCAGGGTCTGGGGCCAACGTCCTGACTTTC.

The CDR3 DNA reads as TGTGCCAGCTCTAATGAAAAACTGTTTTTT. It codes for CASSNEKLFF. V is TRBV6-6 and J is TRBJ1-4; D unclear. Germline V CDR1 and CDR2: MNHNY, SVGAGI (reference sequence). The CDR3 is 10 residues long. V was cut by 8 bases and J by 3 bases, with 1 base left in between.

The chain has TRBV6-6 and TRBJ1-1; D might be TRBD1 (5 bases). CDR3 length: 15 amino acids. The germline V and J ends were trimmed by 2 bases and 0 bases, with 10 bases remaining between them. The germline gives CDR1 MNHNY, CDR2 SVGAGI (reference sequence). Written as DNA, the CDR3 is TGTGCCAGCAGTTACATGAGGGGAGTGAACACTGAAGCTTTCTTT. Protein sequence: CASSYMRGVNTEAFF.

This clone showed up just once. V usage is TRBV27 and J usage is TRBJ1-2; a weak D match, TRBD1 (5 bases). V was trimmed by 5 bases and J by 5 bases, leaving 24 bases between them. This CDR3 has 17 amino acids. Germline V gene lookup returns CDR1 MNHEY and CDR2 SMNVEV (reference sequence). The CDR3 coding sequence is TGTGCCAGCAGTGCTATAGCGTATGAGGGGTCTAGGTATGGCTACACCTTC. Its translation: CASSAIAYEGSRYGYTF.

The chain is built from TRBV5-1 and TRBJ2-2, with 7 bases fitting TRBD1. V gave up 4 bases and J gave up 8 bases; unmatched junction bases: 14. Germline V gives CDR1 SGHRS, CDR2 YFSETQ. This CDR3 has 16 amino acids. This CDR3 reads CASSPSTQGLRGELFF. CDR3 DNA: TGCGCCAGCAGCCCCTCAACACAGGGGTTGAGGGGGGAGCTGTTTTTT.

V usage is TRBV27 and J usage is TRBJ2-1; TRBD2 is a possible D gene (6 bases). Germline V gene lookup returns CDR1 MNHEY and CDR2 SMNVEV (reference sequence). The V gene lost 2 bases and the J gene lost 5 bases, with 19 bases spanning the gap. The CDR3 has 17 residues. The CDR3 DNA is TGTGCCAGCAGTTTAGAGCCTCTACGGACTATGCACAATGAGCAGTTCTTC. Its translation is CASSLEPLRTMHNEQFF.

The chain is built from TRBV7-8 and TRBJ1-2; D may be TRBD1 (5 bases). Trimming took 1 base from V and 8 from J, leaving 17 bases between them. The CDR3 runs to 15 residues. The V gene's germline CDR1 is SGHVS and CDR2 FQNEAQ. This CDR3 reads CASSLVGGAGFGYTF. CDR3 nucleotides: TGTGCCAGCAGCTTAGTGGGAGGGGCAGGGTTCGGCTACACCTTC.

The CDR3 spells CASSPGQELWTGGNTIYF. Here the CDR3 DNA reads TGTGCCAGCAGCCCGGGACAGGAGTTGTGGACTGGCGGAAACACCATATATTTT. J is TRBJ1-3 and V is TRBV9; TRBD1 agrees at 8 bases. Germline V lookup: CDR1 SGDLS, CDR2 YYNGEE. V gave up 4 bases and J gave up 4 bases; unmatched junction bases: 16. This CDR3 is built from 18 residues.

The V gene is TRBV13, the J gene TRBJ1-1, with D possibly matching TRBD1 (6 bases). Trimming left V 4 bases short and J 0 bases short, with 12 bases between. The CDR3 sequence is 15 residues long. Germline V gene data show CDR1 as PRHDT and CDR2 as FYEKMQ (reference sequence). CDR3 bases: TGTGCCAGCAGCTCATGGGGACACTTGAACACTGAAGCTTTCTTT. This codes for CASSSWGHLNTEAFF.